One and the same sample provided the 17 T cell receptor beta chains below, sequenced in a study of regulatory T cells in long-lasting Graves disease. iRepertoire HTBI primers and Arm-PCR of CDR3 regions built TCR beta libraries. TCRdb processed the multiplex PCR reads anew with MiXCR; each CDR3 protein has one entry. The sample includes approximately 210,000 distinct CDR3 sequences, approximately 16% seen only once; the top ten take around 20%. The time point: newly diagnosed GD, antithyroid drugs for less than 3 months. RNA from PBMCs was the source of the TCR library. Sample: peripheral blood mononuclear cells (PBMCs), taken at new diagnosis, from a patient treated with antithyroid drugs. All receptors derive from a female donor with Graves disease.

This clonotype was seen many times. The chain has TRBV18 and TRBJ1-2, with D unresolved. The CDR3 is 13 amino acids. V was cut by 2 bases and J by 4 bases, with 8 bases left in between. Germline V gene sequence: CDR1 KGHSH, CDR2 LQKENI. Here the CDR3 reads CASSPGEGYGYTF. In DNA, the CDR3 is TGTGCCAGCTCACCAGGGGAAGGCTATGGCTACACCTTC.

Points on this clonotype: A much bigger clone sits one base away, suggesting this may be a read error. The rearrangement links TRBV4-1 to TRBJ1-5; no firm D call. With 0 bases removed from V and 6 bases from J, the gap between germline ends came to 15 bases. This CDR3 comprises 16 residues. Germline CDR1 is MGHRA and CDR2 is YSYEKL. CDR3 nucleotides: TGCGCCAGCAGCCAAGAAGGAGGGTTGTTGTTTCAGCCCCAGCATTTT. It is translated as CASSQEGGLLFQPQHF.

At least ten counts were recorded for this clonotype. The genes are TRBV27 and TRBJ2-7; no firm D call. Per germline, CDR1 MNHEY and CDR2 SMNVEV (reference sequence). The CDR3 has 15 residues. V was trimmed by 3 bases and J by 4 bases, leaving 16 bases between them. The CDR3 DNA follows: TGTGCCAGCAGTTTGATCGGAGACACCTCTTACGAGCAGTACTTC. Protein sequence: CASSLIGDTSYEQYF.

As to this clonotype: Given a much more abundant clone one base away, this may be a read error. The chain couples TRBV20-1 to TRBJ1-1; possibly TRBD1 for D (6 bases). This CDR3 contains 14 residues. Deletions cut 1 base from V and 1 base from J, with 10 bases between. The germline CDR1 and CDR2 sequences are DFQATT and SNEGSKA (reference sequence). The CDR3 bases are TGCAGTGCTAGAGGCGGACAGAAGAACACTGAAGCTTTCTTT. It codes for CSARGGQKNTEAFF.

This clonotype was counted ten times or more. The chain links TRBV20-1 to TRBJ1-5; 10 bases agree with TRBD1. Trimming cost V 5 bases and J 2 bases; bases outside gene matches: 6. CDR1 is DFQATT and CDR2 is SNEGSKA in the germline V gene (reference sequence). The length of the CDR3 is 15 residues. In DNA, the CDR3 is TGCAGTGCTTCCCGTGGACAGGGGGGCAATCAGCCCCAGCATTTT. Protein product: CSASRGQGGNQPQHF.

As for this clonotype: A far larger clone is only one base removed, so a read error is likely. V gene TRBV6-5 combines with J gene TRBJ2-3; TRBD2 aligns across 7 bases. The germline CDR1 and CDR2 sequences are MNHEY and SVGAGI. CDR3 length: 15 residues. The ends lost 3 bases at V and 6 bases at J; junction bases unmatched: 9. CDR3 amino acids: CASSYMGLCIDTQYF. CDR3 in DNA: TGTGCCAGCAGTTATATGGGACTATGCATTGATACGCAGTATTTT.

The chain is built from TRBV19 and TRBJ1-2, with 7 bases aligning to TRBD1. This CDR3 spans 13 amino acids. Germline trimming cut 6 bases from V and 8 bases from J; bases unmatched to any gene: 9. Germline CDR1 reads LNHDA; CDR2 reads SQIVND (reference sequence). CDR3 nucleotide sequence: TGTGCCAGTAGCCCTGGACAGGTGGGAGGCTACACCTTC. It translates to CASSPGQVGGYTF. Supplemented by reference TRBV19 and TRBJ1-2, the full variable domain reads DGGITQSPKYLFRKEGQNVTLSCEQNLNHDAMYWYRQDPGQGLRLIYYSQIVNDFQKGDIAEGYSVSREKKESFPLTVTSAQKNPTAFYLCASSPGQVGGYTFGSGTRLTVV.

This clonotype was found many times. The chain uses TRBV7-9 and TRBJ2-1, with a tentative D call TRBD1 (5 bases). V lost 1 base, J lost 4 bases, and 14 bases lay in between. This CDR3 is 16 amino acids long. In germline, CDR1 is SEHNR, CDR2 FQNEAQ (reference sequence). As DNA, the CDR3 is TGTGCCAGCAGCTTAGTGGCAAGTGGGGCGTACAATGAGCAGTTCTTC. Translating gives CASSLVASGAYNEQFF.

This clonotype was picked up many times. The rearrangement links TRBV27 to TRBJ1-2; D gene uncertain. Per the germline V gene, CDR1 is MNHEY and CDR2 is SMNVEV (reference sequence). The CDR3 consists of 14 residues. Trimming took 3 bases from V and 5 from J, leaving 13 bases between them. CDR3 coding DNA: TGTGCCAGCAGTTTTGGCCGATCCTTTTATGGCTACACCTTC. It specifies CASSFGRSFYGYTF.

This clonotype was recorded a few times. CDR3 loop: CASSFEGVNQPQHF. CDR3 DNA: TGTGCCAGCAGTTTTGAGGGGGTCAATCAGCCCCAGCATTTT. The chain joins TRBV2 to TRBJ1-5, with D possibly being TRBD1 (6 bases). V was pared by 5 bases and J by 3 bases, with 11 bases between. CDR3 length equals 14 residues. CDR1 SNHLY and CDR2 FYNNEI come from the germline V gene.

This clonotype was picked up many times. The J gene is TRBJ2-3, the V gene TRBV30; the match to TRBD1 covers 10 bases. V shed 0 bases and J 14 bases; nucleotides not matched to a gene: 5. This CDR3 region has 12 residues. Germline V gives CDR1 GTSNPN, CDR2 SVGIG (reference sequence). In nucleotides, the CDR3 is TGTGCCTGGAGTGTTGGGACAGGGGTCCCGTATTTT. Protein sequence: CAWSVGTGVPYF.

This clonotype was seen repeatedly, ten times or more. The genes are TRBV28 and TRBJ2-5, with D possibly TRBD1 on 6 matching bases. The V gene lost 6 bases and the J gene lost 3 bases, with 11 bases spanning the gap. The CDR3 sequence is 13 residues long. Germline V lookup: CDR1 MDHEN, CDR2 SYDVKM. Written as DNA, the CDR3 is TGTGCCAGCAGCCAGGGGAATAAAGAGACCCAGTACTTC. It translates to CASSQGNKETQYF.

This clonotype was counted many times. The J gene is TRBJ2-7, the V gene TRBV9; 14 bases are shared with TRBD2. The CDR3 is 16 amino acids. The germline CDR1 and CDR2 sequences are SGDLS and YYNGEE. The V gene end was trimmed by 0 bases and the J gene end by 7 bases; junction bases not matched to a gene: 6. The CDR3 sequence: CASSVEGTSGSSEQYF. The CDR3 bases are TGTGCCAGCAGCGTAGAGGGGACTAGCGGGAGTTCAGAGCAGTACTTC.

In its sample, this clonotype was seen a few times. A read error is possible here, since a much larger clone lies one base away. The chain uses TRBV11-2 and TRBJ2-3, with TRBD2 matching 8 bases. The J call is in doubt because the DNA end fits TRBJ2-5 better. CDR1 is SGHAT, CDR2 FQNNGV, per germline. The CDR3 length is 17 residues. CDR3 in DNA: TGTGCCAGCAGCTTGACTTTTTTAGCGGGGACCGGGAAGACCCAGTACTTC. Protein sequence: CASSLTFLAGTGKTQYF.

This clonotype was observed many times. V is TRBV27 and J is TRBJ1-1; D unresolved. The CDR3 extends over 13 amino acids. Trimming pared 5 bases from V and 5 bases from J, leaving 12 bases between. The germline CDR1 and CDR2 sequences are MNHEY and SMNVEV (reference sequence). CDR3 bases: TGTGCCAGCAGTCGGTATAGGCAGACTGAAGCTTTCTTT. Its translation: CASSRYRQTEAFF.

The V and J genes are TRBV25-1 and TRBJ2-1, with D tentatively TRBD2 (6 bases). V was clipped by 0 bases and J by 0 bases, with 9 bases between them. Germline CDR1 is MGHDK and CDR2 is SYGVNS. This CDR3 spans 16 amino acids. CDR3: CASSEYAGSSYNEQFF. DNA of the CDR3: TGTGCCAGCAGTGAATACGCGGGAAGCTCCTACAATGAGCAGTTCTTC. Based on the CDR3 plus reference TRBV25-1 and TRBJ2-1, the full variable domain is EADIYQTPRYLVIGTGKKITLECSQTMGHDKMYWYQQDPGMELHLIHYSYGVNSTEKGDLSSESTVSRIRTEHFPLTLESARPSHTSQYLCASSEYAGSSYNEQFFGPGTRLTVL.

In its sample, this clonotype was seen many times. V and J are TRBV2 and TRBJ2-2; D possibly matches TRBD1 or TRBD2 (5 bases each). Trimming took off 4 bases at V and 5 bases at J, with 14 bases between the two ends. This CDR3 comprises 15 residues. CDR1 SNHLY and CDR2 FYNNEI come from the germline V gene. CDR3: CASSGRRGDTGELFF. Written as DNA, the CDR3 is TGTGCCAGCAGTGGGCGAAGGGGAGATACCGGGGAGCTGTTTTTT.